These 30 T cell receptor beta chains were all obtained from the same sample, sequenced in a study of Graves' ophthalmopathy and Graves' hyperthyroidism. For repertoire sequencing, the TCR beta CDR3 regions were amplified from RNA transcripts. First-round RT-PCR employed HTBI primers, with a second-round multiplex PCR after it. TCRdb itself ran the multiplex PCR reads through MiXCR, one entry per CDR3 protein. The repertoire holds about 480,000 distinct CDR3 sequences, with approximately 15% as singletons. Sequencing was performed on blood. The receptors were gathered from a woman aged 30 to 39 with Graves' ophthalmopathy.

This chain connects TRBV6-1 to TRBJ1-3; no definite D call. V was trimmed by 5 bases and J by 0 bases, leaving 11 bases between them. This CDR3 is built from 15 residues. CDR1 is MNHNS, CDR2 SASEGT, per germline. The CDR3 bases are TGTGCCAGCAGTCAAGGAACCAACTCTGGAAACACCATATATTTT. Translated: CASSQGTNSGNTIYF.

This clonotype was found many times. At one of its ends the junction is not consistent with the germline gene, which may arise from a read error. The rearrangement links TRBV10-2 to TRBJ1-5; D is ambiguous. The length of the CDR3 is 13 residues. In germline, CDR1 is WSHSY, CDR2 SAAADI. The CDR3 loop reads CASSDRSNRPQHF. The CDR3 DNA follows: TGCGCCAGCAGTGACCGTAGCAATCGGCCCCAGCATTTT.

This clonotype has a count of ten or more. V gene TRBV6-2 or TRBV6-3 combines with J gene TRBJ1-1, with 11 bases aligning to TRBD1. J lost 5 bases, V lost 2 bases, and 16 bases had no gene match. The CDR3 loop spans 19 amino acids. Germline values: CDR1 MNHEY, CDR2 SVGEGT. In DNA form, the CDR3 reads TGTGCCAGCAGTTACCCCGTTGAAGGGACAGGGGGTCTGATAACTGAAGCTTTCTTT. It is translated as CASSYPVEGTGGLITEAFF.

At least ten counts were recorded for this clonotype. The chain joins TRBV28 to TRBJ1-1; 10 nucleotides align to TRBD1. Per the germline V gene, CDR1 is MDHEN and CDR2 is SYDVKM. With V trimmed by 5 bases and J by 5 bases, 8 bases remained unmatched. This CDR3 region has 15 residues. CDR3 protein: CASSRQGALYTEAFF. CDR3 nucleotides: TGTGCCAGCAGTAGACAGGGGGCCTTATATACTGAAGCTTTCTTT.

There are many counts of this clonotype. CDR3 sequence (DNA): TGCGCCAGCAGCCCAGCCGGGACACCAGGGTACGAGCAGTACTTC. Protein: CASSPAGTPGYEQYF. The chain links TRBV4-1 to TRBJ2-7; tentatively, D is TRBD1 (6 bases). Germline lookup yields CDR1 MGHRA and CDR2 YSYEKL. The ends were cut back, 4 bases at V and 4 bases at J, with 17 bases in the middle. This CDR3 is 15 amino acids long.

In its sample, this clonotype was seen a few times. The chain has TRBV30 and TRBJ1-5, with 11 bases fitting TRBD1. The trim removed 2 bases at V and 9 bases at J, leaving 12 bases unmatched. The CDR3 runs 16 residues. The germline gives CDR1 GTSNPN, CDR2 SVGIG (reference sequence). The CDR3 DNA reads TGTGCCTGGAGTCTGGGGACAGGGGGACGGGCTGGGCCCCAGCATTTT. It is translated as CAWSLGTGGRAGPQHF.

Ten or more counts support this clonotype. The chain's CDR3 is CSASRDNRNTEAFF. CDR3 DNA: TGCAGTGCAAGCCGGGACAACCGGAACACTGAAGCTTTCTTT. The chain couples TRBV20-1 to TRBJ1-1, with D possibly TRBD1 on 6 matching bases. This CDR3 is 14 amino acids long. V was pared by 6 bases and J by 1 base, with 15 bases between. The V gene's germline CDR1 is DFQATT and CDR2 SNEGSKA (reference sequence).

This clonotype was observed at least ten times. The rearrangement links TRBV11-2 to TRBJ1-2, with no clear D. Germline V gives CDR1 SGHAT, CDR2 FQNNGV. With 2 bases removed from V and 4 bases from J, the gap between germline ends came to 17 bases. The CDR3 spans 16 residues. CDR3 sequence reads: CASSLMSAGDLYGYTF. In DNA form, the CDR3 reads TGTGCCAGCAGCTTAATGTCGGCGGGAGACCTCTATGGCTACACCTTC.

This clonotype was seen repeatedly, ten times or more. This chain links TRBV28 with TRBJ1-2; D uncertain. The CDR3 spans 13 residues. Deletions cut 7 bases from V and 9 bases from J, with 18 bases between. Germline lookup yields CDR1 MDHEN and CDR2 SYDVKM. In DNA, the CDR3 is TGTGCCAGCAACGGCATTAATTCTTATAGCTACACCTTC. Translation gives CASNGINSYSYTF.

In this sample, this clonotype turned up many times. The chain links TRBV20-1 to TRBJ1-2, with 7 bases matching TRBD1. With 5 bases clipped from V and 0 bases from J, the junction kept 0 bases outside the gene matches. The CDR3 spans 12 residues. Germline CDR1 and CDR2: DFQATT and SNEGSKA (reference sequence). The CDR3 region has the DNA TGCAGTGCTGGGACAGCTAACTATGGCTACACCTTC. Translated: CSAGTANYGYTF.

The sample holds many counts of this clonotype. The rearrangement joins TRBV19 to TRBJ1-2, with D unclear. This CDR3 spans 12 amino acids. The germline CDR1 and CDR2 sequences are LNHDA and SQIVND (reference sequence). Trimming left V 9 bases short and J 0 bases short, with 8 bases between. The CDR3 region has the DNA TGTGCCAGCAGTGCCGCTAACTATGGCTACACCTTC. This translates into CASSAANYGYTF.

This clonotype appeared many times. The CDR3 nucleotides read TGTGCCATCGCGGGCAAGAACACTGAAGCTTTCTTT. As protein: CAIAGKNTEAFF. The chain is built from TRBV10-3 and TRBJ1-1; D unclear. CDR1 and CDR2 (germline): ENHRY, SYGVKD. CDR3 length: 12 residues. Trimming took off 8 bases at V and 1 base at J, with 8 bases between the two ends.

The CDR3 reads CASSSDSEETQYF. CDR3 DNA: TGTGCCAGCAGTTCCGACTCGGAGGAGACCCAGTACTTC. The chain combines TRBV6-5 with TRBJ2-5; D not certain. The CDR3 is made up of 13 amino acids. V lost 4 bases and J lost 5, with 11 bases in between. CDR1 is MNHEY and CDR2 is SVGAGI in the germline V gene.

This clonotype was recorded at least ten times. The chain has TRBV15 and TRBJ2-5; the match to TRBD1 covers 9 bases. This CDR3 region has 15 residues. Germline trimming cut 3 bases from V and 4 bases from J; bases unmatched to any gene: 6. Germline lookup yields CDR1 LNHNV and CDR2 YYDKDF (reference sequence). The CDR3 nucleotides read TGTGCCACCAGCAGGAGGACAGGGGAGGGAGAGACCCAGTACTTC. It codes for CATSRRTGEGETQYF.

This clonotype was seen many times. This chain connects TRBV5-5 to TRBJ2-2; tentative D call: TRBD1 (5 bases). The germline CDR1 and CDR2 sequences are SGHKS and YYEKEE (reference sequence). The CDR3 consists of 14 residues. V was shortened by 6 bases and J by 7 bases, with 16 bases between the two germline ends. The CDR3 DNA reads as TGTGCCAGCAATCGGGCAGGGTTGAACGGGGAGCTGTTTTTT. It codes for CASNRAGLNGELFF.

The chain carries TRBV6-2 or TRBV6-3 and TRBJ2-7; TRBD1 aligns across 11 bases. V dropped 7 bases and J dropped 7; count of bases not matched to a gene: 9. CDR1 and CDR2 (germline): MNHEY, SVGEGT. The CDR3 is 14 residues long. The CDR3 loop is CASTSGQGASEQYF. The CDR3 DNA reads as TGTGCCAGCACCTCCGGACAGGGGGCGAGTGAGCAGTACTTC.

This clonotype was seen at least ten times. The chain uses TRBV20-1 and TRBJ2-7; the match to TRBD2 covers 8 bases. The length of the CDR3 is 15 residues. Losses at the gene ends were 0 bases for V and 5 bases for J; bases not matched to a gene: 9. Germline-derived CDR1 and CDR2 are DFQATT and SNEGSKA (reference sequence). The CDR3: CSARDPWREVDEQYF. CDR3 nucleotides: TGCAGTGCTAGAGATCCCTGGCGGGAGGTCGACGAGCAGTACTTC.

This clonotype was seen ten or more times. This chain links TRBV6-1 with TRBJ2-3, with TRBD2 matching 9 bases. This CDR3 contains 16 residues. Germline CDR1 is MNHNS and CDR2 is SASEGT. Losses at the gene ends were 3 bases for V and 4 bases for J; bases not matched to a gene: 8. CDR3 coding DNA: TGTGCCAGCAGTGAGGGGGAAGCGGGAGGCGCAGATACGCAGTATTTT. It specifies CASSEGEAGGADTQYF.

This chain uses TRBV12-3 or TRBV12-4 with TRBJ2-5; possible D gene TRBD1, 6 bases. The CDR3 spans 15 residues. V was clipped by 4 bases and J by 5 bases, with 17 bases between them. The CDR3 spells CASSWGSQGMETQYF. The CDR3 nucleotides are TGTGCCAGCAGTTGGGGTTCACAGGGCATGGAGACCCAGTACTTC.

This clonotype was detected many times. This chain connects TRBV28 to TRBJ1-5; D not certain. The germline V gene encodes CDR1 MDHEN and CDR2 SYDVKM. Trimming took 5 bases from V and 1 from J, leaving 27 bases between them. This CDR3 has 20 amino acids. The CDR3 nucleotides are TGTGCCAGCAGTAAATCCTCCGGGATTCGGTTGGGAGAGAGCAATCAGCCCCAGCATTTT. Translation: CASSKSSGIRLGESNQPQHF.

This clonotype was counted at least ten times. The chain combines TRBV11-2 with TRBJ2-7; D gene unclear. The CDR3 is made up of 12 amino acids. Germline-derived CDR1 and CDR2 are SGHAT and FQNNGV. V lost 1 base and J 6 bases, leaving 7 bases between the germline ends. CDR3 sequence reads: CASSLGGFEQYF. The CDR3 bases are TGTGCCAGCAGCTTAGGTGGTTTCGAGCAGTACTTC. Full variable domain (outside the CDR3, taken from reference TRBV11-2 and TRBJ2-7): EAGVAQSPRYKIIEKRQSVAFWCNPISGHATLYWYQQILGQGPKLLIQFQNNGVVDDSQLPKDRFSAERLKGVDSTLKIQPAKLEDSAVYLCASSLGGFEQYFGPGTRLTVT.

This clonotype appeared many times. This rearrangement joins TRBV20-1 to TRBJ2-7; D assignment may be TRBD1 or TRBD2 (5 bases each). V lost 8 bases and J lost 5, with 19 bases in between. Germline lookup yields CDR1 DFQATT and CDR2 SNEGSKA (reference sequence). This CDR3 region has 13 residues. The CDR3 DNA sequence: TGCAGTCTTGTTGGGACCAGGCGGGACGAGCAGTACTTC. As protein: CSLVGTRRDEQYF.

Many counts were recorded for this clonotype. The gene calls are TRBV4-1 and TRBJ2-7; D uncertain. The V gene's germline CDR1 is MGHRA and CDR2 YSYEKL. V was cut by 0 bases and J by 3 bases, with 12 bases left in between. This CDR3 comprises 15 residues. CDR3 DNA: TGCGCCAGCAGCCAAGAGGGTAGTAACCTCTACGAGCAGTACTTC. This gives the protein CASSQEGSNLYEQYF.

A remark on this clonotype: This may be a read error: a much more frequent sequence differs by one nucleotide. The chain links TRBV6-5 to TRBJ1-1; D is unclear. V was pared by 1 base and J by 4 bases, with 13 bases between. This CDR3 has 15 residues. From germline, CDR1 is MNHEY and CDR2 SVGAGI. CDR3 in amino acids: CASSYFPRAGTEAFF. CDR3 DNA: TGTGCCAGCAGTTACTTCCCCCGGGCGGGCACTGAAGCTTTCTTT.

The table lists this clonotype with many counts. V usage is TRBV12-3 or TRBV12-4 and J usage is TRBJ1-2, with D uncertain. V was cut by 0 bases and J by 6 bases, with 8 bases left in between. The CDR3 is made up of 13 amino acids. The CDR3 DNA is TGTGCCAGCAGTTTAGCGGTAGAAGATGGCTACACCTTC. Residues: CASSLAVEDGYTF.

Many counts were recorded for this clonotype. The chain couples TRBV27 to TRBJ1-2, with D perhaps TRBD1 (6 bases). The V gene lost 5 bases and the J gene lost 4 bases, with 8 bases spanning the gap. Germline V gives CDR1 MNHEY, CDR2 SMNVEV (reference sequence). The CDR3 extends over 12 amino acids. The CDR3 spells CASSPRGYGYTF. The CDR3 nucleotides read TGTGCCAGCAGTCCCAGGGGCTATGGCTACACCTTC.

Only one count was recorded for this clonotype. The genes are TRBV5-1 and TRBJ2-7; no clear D. V lost 4 bases and J lost 3, with 8 bases in between. This CDR3 has 12 residues. From germline, CDR1 is SGHRS and CDR2 YFSETQ. The CDR3 region is CASSVDFYEQYF. For the CDR3, the DNA is TGCGCCAGCAGCGTCGACTTCTACGAGCAGTACTTC.

At least ten counts were recorded for this clonotype. The rearrangement joins TRBV29-1 to TRBJ1-1; unclear D gene. Germline V gene sequence: CDR1 SQVTM, CDR2 ANQGSEA. The CDR3 sequence is 14 residues long. Deletions cut 6 bases from V and 0 bases from J, with 14 bases between. CDR3 region: CSVNRASVNTEAFF. CDR3 coding DNA: TGCAGCGTAAACCGGGCCTCCGTGAACACTGAAGCTTTCTTT.

The sample holds many counts of this clonotype. The rearrangement joins TRBV2 to TRBJ1-1; 8 nucleotides agree with TRBD1. Trimming removed 6 bases from V and 5 bases from J; junction bases left unmatched: 8. CDR1 is SNHLY and CDR2 is FYNNEI in the germline V gene. This CDR3 is built from 14 residues. The CDR3 DNA reads as TGTGCCAGCAGGGCAACAGGGGGGCTGACTGAAGCTTTCTTT. Its protein product is CASRATGGLTEAFF.

J is TRBJ2-5 and V is TRBV3-1; D remains ambiguous. With 0 bases removed from V and 3 bases from J, the gap between germline ends came to 14 bases. The CDR3 sequence is 16 residues long. The germline CDR1 and CDR2 sequences are LGHDT and YNNKEL (reference sequence). CDR3 residues: CASSQEAVGGKETQYF. Written as DNA, the CDR3 is TGTGCCAGCAGCCAAGAGGCGGTAGGCGGTAAAGAGACCCAGTACTTC.